These T cell receptor beta chains were read from a single sample in a study of cytomegalovirus exposure and HLA in healthy donors. Here immunoSEQ multiplex PCR was the method, and the copy in TCRdb shows in-frame clones only, minus some. The table records about 190,000 clones, 84% of them present only once. The sequencing input was PBMCs. These receptors were obtained from a woman in her forties or fifties in good health and CMV-seropositive. Each CDR3 is given with its conserved first and last residue. A D gene is named only where the DNA matches it firmly. Some rows have no size entry. The others give once, few or many, or a class for an expanded clone.

j_call clone_size cdr3_length v_call d_call cdr3_nt cdr3_aa
TRBJ1-1 - 15 TRBV25-1 - TGTGCCAGCAGTGAAAAAGGGAGGGGTAAGAGTGAAGCTTTCTTT CASSEKGRGKSEAFF
TRBJ2-3 - 15 TRBV7-2 TRBD1 TGTGCCAGCAGCCGGACAGGCTTTAGCACAGATACGCAGTATTTT CASSRTGFSTDTQYF
TRBJ2-5 - 14 TRBV6-1 TRBD2 TGTGCCAGCAGAGCGGGACCGCAACAAGAGGCCCAGTACTTC CASRAGPQQEAQYF
TRBJ1-5 - 17 TRBV10-1 - TGCGCCAGCAGTGAGTTGGAGGGAGGGACACTTAATCAGCCCCAGCATTTT CASSELEGGTLNQPQHF
TRBJ2-5 - 13 TRBV19 - TGTGCCAGTAGTATGTACGCGAAAGAGACCCAGTACTTC CASSMYAKETQYF
TRBJ2-2 - 14 TRBV18 - TGTGCCAGCTCCCCGCAGGAAAATACCGGGGAGCTGTTTTTT CASSPQENTGELFF
TRBJ2-1 - 18 TRBV7-2 TRBD2 TGTGCCAGCAGCTTAAAAACAACCGGGACTAGCAAAGCCAATGAGCAGTTCTTC CASSLKTTGTSKANEQFF
TRBJ2-2 once 17 TRBV4-1 - TGCGCCAGCAGCCAAACCGGGACACCCAAAAGCACCGGGGAGCTGTTTTTT CASSQTGTPKSTGELFF
TRBJ1-6 - 19 TRBV7-2 TRBD1 TGTGCCAGCAGCCGGAAAGGGACAGGGGGCTTCTCCTATAATTCACCCCTCCACTTT CASSRKGTGGFSYNSPLHF
TRBJ1-4 - 14 TRBV6-5 - TGTGCCAGCAGCCGGACACAAACTCCCGAAAAACTGTTTTTT CASSRTQTPEKLFF
TRBJ2-3 - 11 TRBV6-6 - TGTGCCAGTCAACAGGGAACCACGCAGTATTTT CASQQGTTQYF
TRBJ1-2 - 14 TRBV6-5 - TGTGCCAGCAGTTACACATACATTTTGTATGGCTACACCTTC CASSYTYILYGYTF
TRBJ2-4 - 15 TRBV5-4 TRBD1 TGTGCCAGCAGCTCATCGAGACAGGGCCAAAACATTCAGTACTTC CASSSSRQGQNIQYF
TRBJ1-2 - 13 TRBV5-1 - TGCGCCAGCAGCTTGGGAAGGGACAATGGCTACACCTTC CASSLGRDNGYTF
TRBJ2-5 - 16 TRBV19 TRBD1 TGTGCCAGTAGTATAGCCCGGACAGGGCAGGAAGAGACCCAGTACTTC CASSIARTGQEETQYF
TRBJ2-4 - 18 TRBV11-2 - TGTGCCAGCAGCTTTTGGGGTCCGGGGGTAAAGTCACAAAACATTCAGTACTTC CASSFWGPGVKSQNIQYF
TRBJ2-2 once 14 TRBV7-8 - TGTGCCAGCAGTCTCGACAGGTTCACCGGGGAGCTGTTTTTT CASSLDRFTGELFF
TRBJ1-4 - 13 TRBV28 - TGTGCCAGCTTACCCAGACTCAATGAAAAACTGTTTTTT CASLPRLNEKLFF
TRBJ1-6 - 15 TRBV28 TRBD1 TGTGCCAGCACCCTACGGAGGGACAGGGGTTTACCCCTCCACTTT CASTLRRDRGLPLHF
TRBJ2-1 - 16 TRBV19 TRBD2 TGTGCCAGTAGTATCCCTGGAGAAAGCGGGGGACCTCGGCAGTTCTTC CASSIPGESGGPRQFF
TRBJ2-1 - 12 TRBV7-3 TRBD2 TGTGCCAGCAGCCTAGGACTAGGGGAGCAGTTCTTC CASSLGLGEQFF
TRBJ2-2 - 14 TRBV5-4 - TGTGCCAGCAGCCAAGAAACTTCAACCGGGGAGCTGTTTTTT CASSQETSTGELFF
TRBJ2-7 few 15 TRBV11-2 TRBD1 TGTGCCAGCAGGCACACAGGGGGCAACTCCTACGAGCAGTACTTC CASRHTGGNSYEQYF
TRBJ2-1 - 13 TRBV7-9 - TGTGCCAGCTCTCTGGACAATAACAATGAGCAGTTCTTC CASSLDNNNEQFF